Listed below are T cell receptor beta chains from one sample, sequenced in a study of cytomegalovirus exposure and HLA in healthy donors. Data came from immunoSEQ multiplex PCR; TCRdb stores just in-frame clones and leaves some out. The data show about 180,000 clones, around four fifths seen once. The sequencing sample was made of PBMCs. The source of these receptors is a woman aged 45-65 years in good health and CMV-seropositive. Both conserved end residues are part of each CDR3. A D gene is named only where the DNA matches it firmly.

d_gene: .; j_gene: TRBJ1-1; v_gene: TRBV6-1; CDR3nt: TGTGCCAGCAGTGAACGTGGGGGCATGAACACTGAAGCTTTCTTT; CDR3aa: CASSERGGMNTEAFF
d_gene: .; j_gene: TRBJ2-7; v_gene: TRBV19; CDR3nt: TGTGCCAGTAGTATGGTGGCAGGTACGATGAACGAGCAGTACTTC; CDR3aa: CASSMVAGTMNEQYF
d_gene: .; j_gene: TRBJ2-1; v_gene: TRBV7-8; CDR3nt: TGTGCCAGCAGCCCCCCCCGCGGGAACCACGATGAGCAGTTCTTC; CDR3aa: CASSPPRGNHDEQFF
d_gene: TRBD2; j_gene: TRBJ2-4; v_gene: TRBV18; CDR3nt: TGTGCCAGCTCCCAAGGCGGGAGTAAGGACATTCAGTACTTC; CDR3aa: CASSQGGSKDIQYF
d_gene: TRBD1; j_gene: TRBJ2-2; v_gene: TRBV9; CDR3nt: TGTGCCAGCAGCGTAGGTAAACAGGGGGCAAGAACCGGGGAGCTGTTTTTT; CDR3aa: CASSVGKQGARTGELFF
d_gene: TRBD1; j_gene: TRBJ1-2; v_gene: TRBV7-2; CDR3nt: TGTGCCAGCAGCCGACAGGGGGCATATGGCTACACCTTC; CDR3aa: CASSRQGAYGYTF
d_gene: .; j_gene: TRBJ1-3; v_gene: TRBV7-9; CDR3nt: TGTTCCAGCAGCCGCGACTCATCCCGGGGAAACACCATATATTTT; CDR3aa: CSSSRDSSRGNTIYF
d_gene: TRBD1; j_gene: TRBJ2-7; v_gene: TRBV5-4; CDR3nt: TGTGCCAGCAGCGAGAATTCCGGGACAGGGGTCTGCGAGCAGTACTTC; CDR3aa: CASSENSGTGVCEQYF
d_gene: TRBD1; j_gene: TRBJ1-4; v_gene: TRBV19; CDR3nt: TGTGCCAGTAAAACCAGATGGGACAGTGAAAAACTGTTTTTT; CDR3aa: CASKTRWDSEKLFF
d_gene: TRBD1; j_gene: TRBJ2-2; v_gene: TRBV2; CDR3nt: TGTGCCAGCACCAGGGACAGGGTGACCGGGGAGCTGTTTTTT; CDR3aa: CASTRDRVTGELFF
d_gene: TRBD1; j_gene: TRBJ2-1; v_gene: TRBV5-1; CDR3nt: TGCGCCAGCAGCGAAAGACAGGGTTCGTCCTACAATGAGCAGTTCTTC; CDR3aa: CASSERQGSSYNEQFF
d_gene: TRBD1; j_gene: TRBJ2-5; v_gene: TRBV6-1; CDR3nt: TGTGCCTCAGCCTTTACAGGGGGAGAGACCCAGTACTTC; CDR3aa: CASAFTGGETQYF
d_gene: TRBD1; j_gene: TRBJ1-2; v_gene: TRBV27; CDR3nt: TGTGCCAGCAGCCGGACAGGAGTATATGGCTACACCTTC; CDR3aa: CASSRTGVYGYTF
d_gene: .; j_gene: TRBJ1-1; v_gene: TRBV5-1; CDR3nt: TGCGCCAGCAGCTCGCAGGGGAACACTGAAGCTTTCTTT; CDR3aa: CASSSQGNTEAFF
d_gene: .; j_gene: TRBJ1-3; v_gene: TRBV4-2; CDR3nt: TGTGCCAGCAGCCAAGAACGCGAGCGGGGGCACACCATATATTTT; CDR3aa: CASSQERERGHTIYF
d_gene: .; j_gene: TRBJ1-2; v_gene: TRBV13; CDR3nt: TGTGCCAGCAGCTTAAAGAAAGGAGGAGGGGGCTACACCTTC; CDR3aa: CASSLKKGGGGYTF
d_gene: .; j_gene: TRBJ1-2; v_gene: TRBV6-5; CDR3nt: TGTGCCAGCACCGAGGGTTACTATGGCTACACCTTC; CDR3aa: CASTEGYYGYTF
d_gene: .; j_gene: TRBJ2-7; v_gene: TRBV18; CDR3nt: TGTGCCAGCTCACCACCCGCCCAGCCCGGAGCGTACGAGCAGTACTTC; CDR3aa: CASSPPAQPGAYEQYF
d_gene: TRBD1; j_gene: TRBJ1-2; v_gene: TRBV28; CDR3nt: TGTGCCAGCAGATTACAGGGGTTAACTAATGGCTACACCTTC; CDR3aa: CASRLQGLTNGYTF
d_gene: .; j_gene: TRBJ2-1; v_gene: TRBV11-3; CDR3nt: TGTGCCAGCAGCCCGGGGGGCAACAATGAGCAGTTCTTC; CDR3aa: CASSPGGNNEQFF
d_gene: TRBD1; j_gene: TRBJ1-2; v_gene: TRBV7-9; CDR3nt: TGTTCCAGCAGCTTTCGAGGCTTGGACAGGCCCCAGAGGGAGGGCTACACCTTC; CDR3aa: CSSSFRGLDRPQREGYTF
d_gene: .; j_gene: TRBJ2-4; v_gene: TRBV5-1; CDR3nt: TGCGCCAGCAGCCATGATGGGGGCGCCAAAAACATTCAGTACTTC; CDR3aa: CASSHDGGAKNIQYF
d_gene: .; j_gene: TRBJ2-7; v_gene: TRBV7-8; CDR3nt: TGTGCCAGCAGCTCGTACAATGCCTACGAGCAGTACTTC; CDR3aa: CASSSYNAYEQYF
d_gene: TRBD2; j_gene: TRBJ2-2; v_gene: TRBV11-2; CDR3nt: TGTGCCAGCAGCTCGGCCAGGACTAGCACCGGGGAGCTGTTTTTT; CDR3aa: CASSSARTSTGELFF
d_gene: TRBD1; j_gene: TRBJ1-2; v_gene: TRBV27; CDR3nt: TGTGCCAGCTACAGGGGCGGGTATGGCTACACCTTC; CDR3aa: CASYRGGYGYTF
d_gene: .; j_gene: TRBJ2-7; v_gene: TRBV4-2; CDR3nt: TGTGCCAGCAGCCAAGATAGTAGCGTTCGTATCGGAGAGCAGTACTTC; CDR3aa: CASSQDSSVRIGEQYF
d_gene: .; j_gene: TRBJ2-5; v_gene: TRBV5-1; CDR3nt: TGCGCCAGCAGCTTGGATATTGCGGGACAGCGCCAAGAGACCCAGTACTTC; CDR3aa: CASSLDIAGQRQETQYF
d_gene: TRBD1; j_gene: TRBJ1-1; v_gene: TRBV15; CDR3nt: TGTGCCACCAGCAGAGCACAGGGGGCGATGGACACTGAAGCTTTCTTT; CDR3aa: CATSRAQGAMDTEAFF